Listed below are T cell receptor beta chains from one sample, sequenced in a study of shared clonotypes between healthy human individuals. The protocol was immunoSEQ multiplex PCR, while the TCRdb copy is restricted to in-frame clones and leaves out a portion. The data contain around 2.5 million clones, 93% of them seen just once; the ten biggest clones take up more than 0.35%. The sequencing sample was made of naive CD4+ T cells from PBMCs. These receptors all come from a man between 18 and 29 years old in good health. Some clones in this sample may be carry-over from other donors' samples. CDR3s include the opening cysteine and the closing phenylalanine or tryptophan. A D gene is named only where the DNA matches it firmly. Part of the rows lack a size; the others show once, few, many or a class for expanded clones.

abundance	d_gene	v_gene	j_gene	CDR3aa	CDR3nt
few	-	TRBV4-1	TRBJ1-1	CASSGQNTEAFF	TGCGCCAGCAGTGGCCAGAACACTGAAGCTTTCTTT
-	-	TRBV5-8	TRBJ2-5	CASSLGTAQETQYF	TGTGCCAGCAGCTTGGGGACAGCGCAAGAGACCCAGTACTTC
-	TRBD1	TRBV7-9	TRBJ1-2	CASSLKGATPNYGYTF	TGTGCCAGCAGCTTAAAGGGGGCGACGCCTAACTATGGCTACACCTTC
-	-	TRBV6-1	TRBJ2-7	CASSGWDGSYEQYF	TGTGCCAGCAGTGGATGGGACGGTTCCTACGAGCAGTACTTC
-	TRBD1	TRBV30	TRBJ1-1	CAWSLDRGWYGTEAFF	TGTGCCTGGAGTCTTGACAGGGGCTGGTACGGCACTGAAGCTTTCTTT
-	TRBD2	TRBV7-3	TRBJ2-1	CASSKDRGTSAYNEQFF	TGTGCCAGCAGCAAAGATCGCGGGACTAGCGCCTACAATGAGCAGTTCTTC
-	-	TRBV11-2	TRBJ1-1	CASSFGQRNTEAFF	TGTGCCAGCAGCTTCGGACAGCGGAACACTGAAGCTTTCTTT
-	-	TRBV5-1	TRBJ2-5	CASSLEEETQYF	TGCGCCAGCAGCTTGGAGGAAGAGACCCAGTACTTC
-	-	TRBV19	TRBJ2-1	CASSISSGVYNEQFF	TGTGCCAGTAGTATTTCCTCAGGAGTCTACAATGAGCAGTTCTTC
-	-	TRBV28	TRBJ2-3	CASSQARRDTQYF	TGTGCCAGCAGTCAAGCTAGGCGAGATACGCAGTATTTT
-	-	TRBV28	TRBJ1-4	CASSLLTAGEKLFF	TGTGCCAGCAGTCTGCTGACAGCGGGAGAAAAACTGTTTTTT
-	-	TRBV11-2	TRBJ2-7	CASSLWTGSGRKSGGEQYF	TGTGCCAGCAGCTTATGGACAGGGAGCGGGAGAAAGTCGGGCGGAGAGCAGTACTTC
once	-	TRBV7-4	TRBJ2-1	CASSLRVDSYNEQFF	TGTGCCAGCAGCTTACGGGTGGACTCCTACAATGAGCAGTTCTTC
-	-	TRBV5-6	TRBJ2-2	CASSTPRQGLTGELFF	TGTGCCAGCAGCACCCCAAGGCAGGGTCTGACCGGGGAGCTGTTTTTT
-	-	TRBV5-6	TRBJ1-4	CASSLRAEEKLFF	TGTGCCAGCAGCTTAAGGGCAGAGGAAAAACTGTTTTTT
-	TRBD2	TRBV5-1	TRBJ2-3	CASSSRLAGVVTDTQYF	TGCGCCAGCAGCTCCCGACTAGCGGGAGTAGTGACAGATACGCAGTATTTT
-	TRBD2	TRBV5-4	TRBJ2-7	CASSSPWTSSHEQYF	TGTGCCAGCAGCTCGCCTTGGACTAGCTCCCACGAGCAGTACTTC
once	-	TRBV30	TRBJ2-2	CAWSPGFAGELFF	TGTGCCTGGAGTCCCGGGTTCGCCGGGGAGCTGTTTTTT
once	-	TRBV6-1	TRBJ2-7	CASRPDGSSYEQYF	TGTGCCAGCAGACCGGACGGTAGCTCCTACGAGCAGTACTTC
-	-	TRBV5-4	TRBJ2-1	CASSERGDHEQFF	TGTGCCAGCTCCGAGAGGGGAGACCATGAGCAGTTCTTC
-	-	TRBV5-1	TRBJ1-4	CASSLGANEKLFF	TGCGCCAGCAGCTTGGGGGCGAATGAAAAACTGTTTTTT
-	TRBD1	TRBV30	TRBJ2-1	CAWTGQGAGFF	TGTGCCTGGACGGGACAGGGGGCTGGGTTCTTC
-	-	TRBV30	TRBJ1-4	CAWSSPQEGEKLFF	TGTGCCTGGAGTTCGCCCCAGGAGGGTGAAAAACTGTTTTTT
-	-	TRBV5-1	TRBJ1-4	CASSLEGQGREKLFF	TGCGCCAGCAGCTTGGAGGGTCAGGGAAGGGAAAAACTGTTTTTT
once	-	TRBV27	TRBJ1-5	CASSGDRRSAQHF	TGTGCCAGCAGTGGAGATAGGAGGTCAGCCCAGCATTTT
-	TRBD2	TRBV5-1	TRBJ2-2	CASLLFAGGTGELFF	TGCGCCAGCCTTCTATTTGCGGGAGGTACCGGGGAGCTGTTTTTT
-	TRBD1	TRBV30	TRBJ2-5	CAWNRGGGETQYF	TGTGCCTGGAACAGGGGCGGTGGAGAGACCCAGTACTTC
-	-	TRBV2	TRBJ1-6	CASSLYGTGNSPLHF	TGTGCCAGCAGCTTATACGGGACGGGGAATTCACCCCTCCACTTT
-	TRBD2	TRBV5-1	TRBJ2-3	CASSLGAGTSTDTQYF	TGCGCCAGCAGCTTGGGAGCGGGAACTAGCACAGATACGCAGTATTTT
-	-	TRBV21-1	TRBJ2-1	CASSKDCGSGAYNEQFF	TGTGCCAGCAGCAAGGATTGCGGTTCCGGGGCATACAATGAGCAGTTCTTC
-	-	TRBV2	TRBJ2-3	CASSLWEYRTDTQYF	TGTGCCAGCAGTCTATGGGAATACCGCACAGATACGCAGTATTTT
-	-	TRBV10-3	TRBJ1-5	CAVSRQDRQPQHF	TGTGCCGTCAGCCGACAGGACCGACAGCCCCAGCATTTT
-	-	TRBV5-1	TRBJ2-2	CASRDGAAGELFF	TGCGCCAGCAGGGACGGGGCAGCCGGGGAGCTGTTTTTT
-	-	TRBV7-2	TRBJ2-7	CASSSPDRADYEQYF	TGTGCCAGCAGCTCACCAGACAGAGCGGACTACGAGCAGTACTTC
-	TRBD1	TRBV7-3	TRBJ2-5	CASSQTGGKETQYF	TGTGCCAGCAGCCAGACAGGGGGCAAAGAGACCCAGTACTTC
-	-	TRBV2	TRBJ2-7	CASSFLIGRGYEQYF	TGTGCCAGCAGTTTCTTAATAGGGCGGGGCTACGAGCAGTACTTC
-	-	TRBV5-4	TRBJ1-4	CASSYKGGTNEKLFF	TGTGCCAGCAGCTACAAGGGGGGCACTAATGAAAAACTGTTTTTT
-	-	TRBV11-2	TRBJ2-1	CASSSLQGGEAQFF	TGTGCCAGCAGCTCCTTACAGGGAGGAGAGGCGCAGTTCTTC
-	-	TRBV4-1	TRBJ2-1	CASSHRLRGNEQFF	TGCGCCAGTAGCCACCGCCTACGAGGGAATGAGCAGTTCTTC
-	-	TRBV18	TRBJ1-6	CASSPGRDYNSPLHF	TGTGCCAGCTCACCAGGACGGGATTATAATTCACCCCTCCACTTT
-	TRBD1	TRBV19	TRBJ1-2	CASSTPGQTVMGGYTF	TGTGCCAGTAGTACACCGGGACAGACTGTCATGGGTGGCTACACCTTC
once	TRBD2	TRBV7-9	TRBJ2-2	CASSFPPGRPLTGELFF	TGTGCCAGCAGCTTCCCACCCGGGAGGCCTCTCACCGGGGAGCTGTTTTTT
few	-	TRBV5-4	TRBJ2-2	CASSLVGGELFF	TGTGCCAGCAGCTTGGTGGGCGGGGAGCTGTTTTTT
-	-	TRBV18	TRBJ2-3	CASSPRPDTQYF	TGTGCCAGCTCACCTCGTCCAGATACGCAGTATTTT
-	-	TRBV5-4	TRBJ1-1	CASSLDRSNTEAFF	TGTGCCAGCAGCTTGGACAGGTCGAACACTGAAGCTTTCTTT
-	-	TRBV29-1	TRBJ1-2	CSVEGRGGGHGYTF	TGCAGCGTTGAGGGGCGTGGGGGGGGCCATGGCTACACCTTC
-	-	TRBV7-9	TRBJ1-6	CASSLGANSPLHF	TGTGCCAGCAGCCTAGGGGCTAATTCACCCCTCCACTTT
-	TRBD2	TRBV5-1	TRBJ2-5	CASSLTGTGGQETQYF	TGCGCCAGCAGCTTGACCGGCACGGGAGGACAAGAGACCCAGTACTTC
once	-	TRBV18	TRBJ1-4	CASSPPSRGTNEKLFF	TGTGCCAGCTCACCACCCTCTCGGGGAACTAATGAAAAACTGTTTTTT
-	-	TRBV2	TRBJ2-1	CASRRDPGYEQFF	TGTGCCAGCAGAAGAGATCCAGGCTATGAGCAGTTCTTC
-	TRBD2	TRBV7-2	TRBJ2-2	CASSLLAGGTGELFF	TGTGCCAGCAGCCTTTTAGCGGGAGGAACCGGGGAGCTGTTTTTT
-	-	TRBV6-1	TRBJ1-2	CASSELSAGYHGYTF	TGTGCCAGCAGTGAATTAAGTGCAGGGTACCATGGCTACACCTTC
-	-	TRBV28	TRBJ2-3	CASSLGPSTDTQYF	TGTGCCAGCAGCCTAGGACCTAGCACAGATACGCAGTATTTT